One T cell receptor beta chain is described in this entry. The germline V gene has CDR1 LGHNA and CDR2 YSLEER. The CDR3 has 15 residues. The V segment lost 5 bases and the J segment 2 bases; nucleotides outside the gene matches: 6. This specimen comes from a study of blood T cell repertoires in COVID-19. Study summary: Material from acute and convalescent COVID-19 was sourced from the United States, Italy and Spain.

Participants spanned ages about 18 to 100 years and resided in about 24 US areas. The method was immunoSEQ multiplex PCR; TCRdb's version includes in-frame clones alone and lacks a portion of them. Among about 220,000 clones listed, about 80% were seen once. The receptor comes from a woman aged 40-49 years with acute COVID-19. The rearrangement links TRBV4-3 to TRBJ1-3, with 7 bases identical to TRBD1. The source material was PBMCs or T cells enriched from blood (not recorded which). Written as DNA, the CDR3 is TGCGCCAGCAGCACGACGACAGGGACTGGAAACACCATATATTTT. This translates into CASSTTTGTGNTIYF.